Sequencing of this TCR beta chain was carried out in a study of blood T cell repertoires in COVID-19 (dated by TCRdb to 2019 to 2021). For context, the study as a whole: The collaborator samples originated in the United States, Italy and Spain and spanned the acute and convalescent phases of COVID-19. The material from the prospective study consisted of cDNA or gDNA derived from T cells, B-cell-depleted T cells, or PBMCs. Subjects who had been exposed to COVID-19, were actively infected with it, or had recovered from it provided the deeply sampled blood TCRbeta repertoires that made up the dataset. The repertoires were made available in a free public database intended to serve as a resource for research on the immune response to SARS-CoV-2. Samples were obtained from the ongoing ImmuneRACE study (first 160 participants) and from some 1,200 subjects provided by 6 global collaborators. A de-identified subject ID, COVID-19 status, age in years and sex were almost always included in the sample metadata. Where available, HLA class I and class II types were obtained from metadata supplied by the sample provider rather than from assay-based typing. Overall study results and their limits: How much clinical and demographic metadata was included differed by source and by participant, and the metadata was provided uncurated.

CDR1 is given as SEHNR and CDR2 as FQNEAQ, both from the germline V gene (reference sequence). Inclusive of the bounding cysteine and phenylalanine, the CDR3 is 15 residues long. Only the CDR3 portion is preserved as DNA: 45 bases, with reading frame beginning at the first base. Trimming accounts for 1 base at V and 4 bases at J, while the number of junction bases matched to no gene is 3. The immunoSEQ Assay, a bias-controlled multiplex PCR, was used to amplify TCRbeta CDR3 regions from genomic DNA. In the source study's methods: Nucleated cell counts per sample were estimated from amplification of reference gene primers within the assay. To quantify the absolute abundance of each unique TCRbeta CDR3 rearrangement, sequence reads were collapsed and filtered. For each sample, productive Simpson clonality was calculated as the square root of Simpson's diversity index over productive rearrangements. TCRdb carries this immuneACCESS record with in-frame sequences only. Its versions omit some clonotypes, under half of them owing to an unresolved V gene in the studies checked, with the rest unexplained. D and trimming were read from the DNA, whereas the V and J calls and clone size are those reported in that table. Present in this sample are more than 95,000 clones, over 65% of which were seen just once. The leading ten clones occupy 2% to 2.5% of the sample.

Of note for this clone: This clone's antigen is unknown. Per-base quality was not reported, and no clone a single base away is much larger than it.

The collaborating institutions used their own protocols to collect whole blood in K2EDTA tubes. For TCRbeta analysis, collaborators shipped samples in one of three forms: frozen whole blood, isolated PBMCs, or DNA extracted from either of those sample types. In this chain, TRBV7-9 is recombined with TRBJ1-1; a stretch of 10 junction bases matches TRBD1. The TCR comes from a man under 40 with acute or convalescent COVID-19. The sequencing sample was made of peripheral blood. CDR3 sequence: CASSLGTGGLTEAFF. The DNA sequence reads TGTGCCAGCAGCTTAGGGACAGGGGGACTCACTGAAGCTTTCTTT.